The 18 T cell receptor beta chains listed next were all sequenced from one sample in a study of beta chain features in type 1 diabetes (dated by TCRdb to the late 2010s). The library was prepared using the immunoSEQ multiplex PCR assay. The High Capacity cDNA Reverse Transcription Kit was used to reverse transcribe all of the isolated RNA, meaning that expressed TCRB transcripts were what got sequenced. In TCRdb, the immuneACCESS table is reduced to in-frame sequences with V and J assigned. These tables do not hold every clone; where another copy was compared, an unresolved V gene accounts for under half, and the others remain unexplained. Here the sample has approximately 170,000 clones; less than 9.5% occur a single time. The ten largest clones represent approximately 2.2% of the sample. The material sequenced was central memory CD4+ T cells from blood. Source of these receptors: a woman aged 18-35 years in good health.

This clone turned up a few times. The chain joins TRBV4-1 to TRBJ1-1; D gene unclear. V lost 3 bases, J lost 5 bases, and 10 bases lay in between. Germline lookup yields CDR1 MGHRA and CDR2 YSYEKL. There are 13 residues in the CDR3. CDR3 region: CASSQSQSTEAFF. The CDR3 DNA reads TGCGCCAGCAGCCAGTCACAGAGTACTGAAGCTTTCTTT.

V usage is TRBV11-2 and J usage is TRBJ2-5; D is perhaps TRBD1 (5 bases). V was pared by 5 bases and J by 1 base, with 11 bases between. Germline loops: CDR1 SGHAT, CDR2 FQNNGV. The CDR3 has 14 amino acids. The CDR3 bases are TGTGCCAGCAGCCAAGGACATAGCCAAGAGACCCAGTACTTC. Protein product: CASSQGHSQETQYF. The full variable domain, in which reference TRBV11-2 and TRBJ2-5 provide the parts outside the CDR3, is EAGVAQSPRYKIIEKRQSVAFWCNPISGHATLYWYQQILGQGPKLLIQFQNNGVVDDSQLPKDRFSAERLKGVDSTLKIQPAKLEDSAVYLCASSQGHSQETQYFGPGTRLLVL.

This clone was seen only a few times. The V gene is TRBV2, the J gene TRBJ2-1, with 8 nucleotides matching TRBD2. The CDR3 is 15 residues long. V shed 4 bases, J shed 10 bases, and the junction held 12 bases outside the gene matches. Germline V CDR1 and CDR2: SNHLY, FYNNEI. CDR3 protein: CASSGGLVGKDEQFF. The DNA for the CDR3 is TGTGCCAGCAGTGGGGGACTAGTCGGTAAGGACGAGCAGTTCTTC.

This clone showed up just a few times. Germline is not matched at one junction end, which may reflect a read error. The V call is TRBV7-2, the J call TRBJ2-7; a possible D gene is TRBD1 (5 bases). In germline, CDR1 is SGHTA, CDR2 FQGNSA. The CDR3 contains 12 residues. In DNA, the CDR3 is TGTGCCAGCAGGTTAGACAGCTACGAGCAGTACTTC. This translates into CASRLDSYEQYF.

The J gene is TRBJ1-1, the V gene TRBV6-6; tentative D call: TRBD1 (6 bases). Germline V CDR1 and CDR2: MNHNY, SVGAGI (reference sequence). The length of the CDR3 is 14 residues. The V and J ends lost 6 bases and 6 bases respectively, with 17 bases between them. In DNA, the CDR3 is TGTGCCAGCAGCCACACAGGGAACTGGGCTGAAGCTTTCTTT. The encoded protein is CASSHTGNWAEAFF.

The V and J genes are TRBV9 and TRBJ2-1, with D possibly TRBD1 on 6 matching bases. The V gene lost 4 bases and the J gene lost 6 bases, with 11 bases spanning the gap. The CDR3 has 13 residues. CDR1 is SGDLS and CDR2 is YYNGEE in the germline V gene. Here the CDR3 DNA reads TGTGCCAGCAGCTGGGGGCAGAGCAATGAGCAGTTCTTC. Protein: CASSWGQSNEQFF.

This chain joins TRBV11-2 and TRBJ2-2; maybe TRBD2 (7 bases). The CDR3 runs 16 residues. Trimming removed 5 bases at V and 7 bases at J, with 20 bases between. Germline CDR1 SGHAT, CDR2 FQNNGV. In DNA, the CDR3 is TGTGCCAGCAGCGGGGGGGACACCCGGGTTGACGGGGAGCTGTTTTTT. This sequence encodes CASSGGDTRVDGELFF.

The chain uses TRBV28 and TRBJ2-1; 15 bases line up with TRBD2. Trimming at V came to 4 bases and at J to 9 bases, leaving 7 bases not matched to a gene. CDR1 and CDR2 (germline): MDHEN, SYDVKM. The CDR3 length is 16 residues. The CDR3 sequence: CASSSSGTSGRSEQFF. The CDR3 bases are TGTGCCAGCAGTTCCTCCGGGACTAGCGGGAGGAGTGAGCAGTTCTTC.

This clone was seen more than once but under ten times. The V and J genes are TRBV30 and TRBJ1-1, with D possibly TRBD1 on 5 matching bases. The CDR3 is 12 residues long. Per the germline V gene, CDR1 is GTSNPN and CDR2 is SVGIG (reference sequence). Between the trimmed V and J ends, which lost 4 bases and 4 bases, there was a span of 10 bases. The chain's CDR3 is CAWNQGGTEAFF. The CDR3 nucleotides are TGTGCCTGGAACCAGGGCGGCACTGAAGCTTTCTTT.

This clone was counted a few times. The chain has TRBV4-3 and TRBJ1-1, with a possible D match to TRBD1 (6 bases). V was shortened by 3 bases and J by 3 bases, with 11 bases between the two germline ends. The CDR3 has 14 residues. Germline lookup yields CDR1 LGHNA and CDR2 YSLEER. The CDR3 DNA reads as TGCGCCAGCAGCCAGAGGGGGGGATACACTGAAGCTTTCTTT. This codes for CASSQRGGYTEAFF.

The V gene is TRBV6-1, the J gene TRBJ1-2; 9 nucleotides match TRBD1. The V segment lost 5 bases and the J segment 3 bases; nucleotides outside the gene matches: 4. CDR1 and CDR2 from the germline V gene are MNHNS and SASEGT. The CDR3 extends over 14 amino acids. In nucleotides, the CDR3 is TGTGCCAGCAGTTCCAGGACAGGGGACTATGGCTACACCTTC. Translation gives CASSSRTGDYGYTF.

This sequence joins TRBV7-9 and TRBJ2-7; TRBD1 agrees at 7 bases. The J segment lost 6 bases and the V segment lost 10 bases, leaving 6 bases of the junction unmatched. The CDR3 runs to 11 residues. Germline assignment: CDR1 SEHNR and CDR2 FQNEAQ (reference sequence). The CDR3 coding sequence is TGTGCCACCTCGACAGGGTTCGAGCAGTACTTC. Translation: CATSTGFEQYF.

This clone was picked up a small number of times. The chain carries TRBV30 and TRBJ1-5; D is undetermined. CDR1 GTSNPN and CDR2 SVGIG come from the germline V gene (reference sequence). The CDR3 is 16 amino acids. The V end lost 0 bases, the J end lost 5 bases, and 17 bases lay between the germline ends. The CDR3 bases are TGTGCCTGGAGTGTATCGGGTCGCCTGACGGATCAGCCCCAGCATTTT. It translates to CAWSVSGRLTDQPQHF.

The J gene is TRBJ1-2, the V gene TRBV6-1; possibly TRBD1 for D (5 bases). This CDR3 comprises 15 residues. CDR1 and CDR2 (germline): MNHNS, SASEGT. The V end lost 7 bases, the J end lost 5 bases, and 20 bases lay between the germline ends. CDR3 region: CASKKATESVYGYTF. The CDR3 DNA is TGTGCCAGCAAGAAGGCGACAGAATCCGTTTATGGCTACACCTTC.

This chain joins TRBV11-3 and TRBJ2-1; 7 bases are shared with TRBD2. Germline trimming cut 5 bases from V and 9 bases from J; bases unmatched to any gene: 7. The CDR3 is made up of 13 amino acids. CDR1 is SGHNT and CDR2 is YENEEA in the germline V gene. CDR3 residues: CASSEQGGGEQFF. DNA of the CDR3: TGTGCCAGCAGCGAGCAGGGCGGGGGTGAGCAGTTCTTC.

This clone occurred a few times. J is TRBJ1-5 and V is TRBV30; tentatively, D is TRBD1 (5 bases). The germline V and J ends were trimmed by 5 bases and 2 bases, with 10 bases remaining between them. Germline V gene lookup returns CDR1 GTSNPN and CDR2 SVGIG (reference sequence). This CDR3 contains 13 residues. In DNA form, the CDR3 reads TGTGCCTGGTCCCTAGGGGGCAATCAGCCCCAGCATTTT. Protein: CAWSLGGNQPQHF. Combining the CDR3 with reference TRBV30 and TRBJ1-5 gives the whole variable domain SQTIHQWPATLVQPVGSPLSLECTVEGTSNPNLYWYRQAAGRGLQLLFYSVGIGQISSEVPQNLSASRPQDRQFILSSKKLLLSDSGFYLCAWSLGGNQPQHFGDGTRLSIL.

This clone has just a few counts. This rearrangement joins TRBV11-1 to TRBJ1-1; D ambiguous. The CDR3 runs 13 residues. Trimming pared 0 bases from V and 5 bases from J, leaving 7 bases between. CDR1 and CDR2 from the germline V gene are SGHAT and FQDESV (reference sequence). The CDR3: CASSLAERTEAFF. In DNA form, the CDR3 reads TGTGCCAGCAGCTTAGCGGAGAGGACTGAAGCTTTCTTT.

The chain joins TRBV6-1 to TRBJ2-7, with D maybe TRBD2 (5 bases). CDR1 MNHNS and CDR2 SASEGT come from the germline V gene. V gave up 7 bases and J gave up 0 bases, with 10 bases separating them. The CDR3 runs 13 residues. The CDR3 is CASIRGSSYEQYF. CDR3 nucleotide sequence: TGTGCCAGCATCCGTGGGAGCTCCTACGAGCAGTACTTC.